The source of this T cell receptor (beta chain) is a study of CD8 T cells in Susac syndrome. Random-hexamer reverse transcription was applied to about 0.5 to 1 ug RNA. TCRdb reanalysed the immunoSEQ multiplex PCR reads using MiXCR and keeps one entry per CDR3 protein. The table lists some 140,000 distinct CDR3 sequences, around 93% of them singletons. Germline CDR1 MNHEY, CDR2 SMNVEV (reference sequence). Trimming pared 6 bases from V and 4 bases from J, leaving 8 bases between. The CDR3 spans 12 residues. This receptor was identified in a human donor with Susac syndrome. The rearrangement links TRBV27 to TRBJ2-3; D gene ambiguous. The material sequenced was CD8+ T cells from PBMCs. This CDR3 reads CASSRSADTQYF. The DNA of the CDR3 is TGTGCCAGCAGCCGCAGTGCAGATACGCAGTATTTT.